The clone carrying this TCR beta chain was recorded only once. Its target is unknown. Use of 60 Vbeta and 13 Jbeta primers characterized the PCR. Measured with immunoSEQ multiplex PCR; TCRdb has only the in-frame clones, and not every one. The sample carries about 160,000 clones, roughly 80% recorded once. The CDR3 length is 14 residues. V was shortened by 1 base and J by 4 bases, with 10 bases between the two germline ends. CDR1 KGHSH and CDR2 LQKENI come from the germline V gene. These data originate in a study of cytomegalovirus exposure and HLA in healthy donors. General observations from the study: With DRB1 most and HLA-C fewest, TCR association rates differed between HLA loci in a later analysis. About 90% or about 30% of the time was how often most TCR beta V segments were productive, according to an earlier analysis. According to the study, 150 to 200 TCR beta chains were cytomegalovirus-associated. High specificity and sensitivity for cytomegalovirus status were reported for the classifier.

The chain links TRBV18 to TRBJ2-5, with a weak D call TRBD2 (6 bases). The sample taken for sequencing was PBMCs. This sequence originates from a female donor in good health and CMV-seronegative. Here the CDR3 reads CASSPLRERETQYF. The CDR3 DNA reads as TGTGCCAGCTCACCACTTCGGGAGCGAGAGACCCAGTACTTC.